Shown below are 16 T cell receptor beta chains from a single sample sequenced in a study of shared clonotypes between healthy human individuals. Clones were read by immunoSEQ multiplex PCR, and TCRdb kept only the in-frame ones, dropping some. In the table there are about 1.5 million clones, roughly 98% of which are singletons. The sequenced sample consisted of naive CD4+ T cells sorted from blood. Regarding subset: CD45RA+ positively selected. The receptors were sampled from a man aged 25-40 years in good health.

The chain is built from TRBV27 and TRBJ1-1; D call uncertain. The CDR3 is 16 residues long. Germline V lookup: CDR1 MNHEY, CDR2 SMNVEV (reference sequence). V gave up 4 bases and J gave up 3 bases, with 18 bases separating them. This chain's CDR3 is CASSSERASWYTEAFF. The CDR3 coding sequence is TGTGCCAGCAGTTCTGAAAGGGCGTCGTGGTACACTGAAGCTTTCTTT.

This chain links TRBV6-1 with TRBJ2-2, with D perhaps being TRBD1 or TRBD2 (5 bases each). The V gene lost 6 bases and the J gene lost 10 bases, with 15 bases spanning the gap. CDR3 size: 13 residues. Germline CDR1 is MNHNS and CDR2 is SASEGT. In DNA form, the CDR3 reads TGTGCCAGCAGGCGGGTTGGGGCCTCGGAGCTGTTTTTT. It codes for CASRRVGASELFF.

The chain carries TRBV5-4 and TRBJ1-2; weak D call: TRBD1 (5 bases). V was clipped by 0 bases and J by 3 bases, with 9 bases between them. The CDR3 extends over 14 amino acids. In germline, CDR1 is SGHNT, CDR2 YYREEE (reference sequence). The CDR3: CASSLESGDYGYTF. In nucleotides, the CDR3 is TGTGCCAGCAGCTTGGAGTCGGGGGACTATGGCTACACCTTC.

This clone appeared a single time. The chain employs TRBV10-3 and TRBJ1-5, with no clear D. The CDR3 consists of 15 residues. CDR1 is ENHRY and CDR2 is SYGVKD in the germline V gene. Trimming removed 2 bases from V and 1 base from J, with 9 bases in between. CDR3 sequence (DNA): TGTGCCATCAGTGAGGGACCGGGGAGCAATCAGCCCCAGCATTTT. Its protein product is CAISEGPGSNQPQHF.

The rearrangement joins TRBV9 to TRBJ2-7, with 9 bases fitting TRBD2. The V gene's germline CDR1 is SGDLS and CDR2 YYNGEE. Trimming removed 4 bases from V and 7 bases from J; junction bases left unmatched: 21. There are 18 residues in the CDR3. Here the CDR3 reads CASSLKTTSTSGLPEQYF. DNA for the CDR3: TGTGCCAGCAGCCTCAAAACAACCTCGACTAGCGGACTTCCGGAGCAGTACTTC.

The rearrangement uses TRBV5-1 and TRBJ1-1; D is perhaps TRBD1 (6 bases). This CDR3 comprises 16 residues. V was pared by 0 bases and J by 5 bases, with 17 bases between. Germline CDR1 and CDR2: SGHRS and YFSETQ. CDR3 coding DNA: TGCGCCAGCAGCTTGGGCCCCCAAGTGGGGGCTACTGAAGCTTTCTTT. It translates to CASSLGPQVGATEAFF.

For this clone: Other DNA sequences in this sample translate to the same CDR3. The chain has TRBV28 and TRBJ2-5; D uncertain. The length of the CDR3 is 13 residues. Germline CDR1 and CDR2: MDHEN and SYDVKM. Between the trimmed V and J ends, which lost 5 bases and 4 bases, there was a span of 11 bases. This CDR3 is CASSPRGLETQYF. The CDR3 DNA reads TGTGCCAGCAGTCCGCGTGGTTTAGAGACCCAGTACTTC.

The rearrangement joins TRBV2 to TRBJ1-5; a possible D gene is TRBD1 (5 bases). CDR1 is SNHLY and CDR2 is FYNNEI in the germline V gene. With 6 bases removed from V and 1 base from J, the gap between germline ends came to 13 bases. CDR3 size: 15 residues. In nucleotides, the CDR3 is TGTGCCAGCAGGGGGACTTATTTGAGCAATCAGCCCCAGCATTTT. The encoded protein is CASRGTYLSNQPQHF.

This chain links TRBV18 with TRBJ2-5; 9 positions agree with TRBD2. Looked up from germline, CDR1 is KGHSH and CDR2 is LQKENI. The CDR3 has 13 amino acids. After removal of 8 bases from V and 5 bases from J, the junction contained 6 bases not matched to a gene. CDR3 sequence (DNA): TGTGCCAGCCTAGCGGGAAGAGGGGAGACCCAGTACTTC. Translated: CASLAGRGETQYF.

The chain combines TRBV7-9 with TRBJ1-3; no clear D gene. The germline gives CDR1 SEHNR, CDR2 FQNEAQ (reference sequence). This CDR3 contains 16 residues. With 1 base removed from V and 2 bases from J, the gap between germline ends came to 12 bases. This CDR3 reads CASSLGPGRAGNTIYF. Written as DNA, the CDR3 is TGTGCCAGCAGCTTAGGTCCGGGCAGAGCTGGAAACACCATATATTTT. Filled out from reference TRBV7-9 and TRBJ1-3, the complete variable domain reads DTGVSQNPRHKITKRGQNVTFRCDPISEHNRLYWYRQTLGQGPEFLTYFQNEAQLEKSRLLSDRFSAERPKGSFSTLEIQRTEQGDSAMYLCASSLGPGRAGNTIYFGEGSWLTVV.

This clone appeared a single time. V gene TRBV28 combines with J gene TRBJ1-2, with a tentative D call TRBD1 (5 bases). The CDR3 contains 17 residues. V was shortened by 6 bases and J by 0 bases, with 20 bases between the two germline ends. Germline CDR1 and CDR2: MDHEN and SYDVKM. Here the CDR3 DNA reads TGTGCCAGCAGATATCTTACCGGGACGGAGTCTAACTATGGCTACACCTTC. It is translated as CASRYLTGTESNYGYTF.

The CDR3 DNA is TGTGCCAGCAGTGCTTTCTACGAGCAGTACTTC. This translates into CASSAFYEQYF. The chain has TRBV2 and TRBJ2-7; no firm D call. This CDR3 has 11 residues. Trimming removed 4 bases at V and 3 bases at J, with 4 bases between. Germline CDR1 and CDR2: SNHLY and FYNNEI.

V is TRBV6-1 and J is TRBJ2-7; D gene unclear. Germline V gene data show CDR1 as MNHNS and CDR2 as SASEGT. Trimming pared 0 bases from V and 10 bases from J, leaving 13 bases between. The CDR3 spans 13 residues. In DNA form, the CDR3 reads TGTGCCAGCAGTGAAGCACCTAACCGGGTACAGTACTTC. As protein: CASSEAPNRVQYF.

V gene TRBV6-5 combines with J gene TRBJ2-7; 8 positions match TRBD2. The CDR3 is 16 residues long. Germline CDR1 is MNHEY and CDR2 is SVGAGI. The J segment lost 4 bases and the V segment lost 2 bases, leaving 10 bases of the junction unmatched. In nucleotides, the CDR3 is TGTGCCAGCAGTTACCTTAGCGGGGAAGGGCCTTACGAGCAGTACTTC. Translated, it gives CASSYLSGEGPYEQYF.

This rearrangement joins TRBV29-1 to TRBJ2-2, with D unresolved. Germline CDR1 reads SQVTM; CDR2 reads ANQGSEA. There are 13 residues in the CDR3. CDR3 nucleotides: TGCGGCTTATATTCCGCGAGAACCGGGGAGCTGTTTTTT. Amino acids: CGLYSARTGELFF.

The chain has TRBV7-2 and TRBJ2-7; D tentatively fits TRBD1 or TRBD2 (6 bases each). Germline CDR1 and CDR2: SGHTA and FQGNSA. This CDR3 is built from 17 residues. V lost 6 bases, J lost 0 bases, and 21 bases lay in between. CDR3 nucleotides: TGTGCCAGCAGGAATCTCTCATTGCGGGACAACTCCTACGAGCAGTACTTC. It translates to CASRNLSLRDNSYEQYF.